Below are 24 T cell receptor beta chains sequenced from a single sample in a study of blood T cell repertoires in COVID-19. Sequencing used immunoSEQ multiplex PCR; TCRdb keeps in-frame clones, though not all of them. The sample lists 250,000 to 300,000 clones; less than 90% were seen once. Sequences were obtained from peripheral blood. These receptors all stem from a woman in her seventies with COVID-19, enrolled during active disease.

V is TRBV5-6 and J is TRBJ2-1, with TRBD2 identical over 7 bases. Unmatched junction bases numbered 7, after V lost 0 bases and J lost 4 bases. Looked up from germline, CDR1 is SGHDT and CDR2 is YYEEEE. This CDR3 is built from 16 residues. In DNA form, the CDR3 reads TGTGCCAGCAGCTTGGAAGGACTAGGTTCATACAATGAGCAGTTCTTC. Protein sequence: CASSLEGLGSYNEQFF.

The DNA of the CDR3 is TGTGCCAGCAGCCCCACGGACAGGGTCAATGAGCAGTTCTTC. Translated: CASSPTDRVNEQFF. The chain couples TRBV3-1 (or the pseudogene TRBV3-2) to TRBJ2-1; 8 bases line up with TRBD1. This CDR3 is 14 amino acids long. The germline CDR1 and CDR2 sequences are LGHDT and YNNKEL (reference sequence). Trimming at V came to 4 bases and at J to 6 bases, leaving 5 bases not matched to a gene.

The chain has TRBV12-5 and TRBJ1-2; the D is unclear. Trimming pared 8 bases from V and 7 bases from J, leaving 14 bases between. Germline V gives CDR1 LGHNT, CDR2 FRNRAP. The CDR3 has 12 amino acids. CDR3 in amino acids: CASSQVYGGYTF. CDR3 bases: TGTGCTAGTTCCCAGGTCTATGGTGGCTACACCTTC.

This clone was counted between two and nine times. The rearrangement uses TRBV6-7 and TRBJ1-6; 10 bases are a match to TRBD1. TRBV6-7 is classed as an ORF, of uncertain function. The CDR3 totals 21 residues. V shed 8 bases and J 4 bases; nucleotides not matched to a gene: 23. The DNA for the CDR3 is TGTGCCAGCCAGTTAGGATCCTCCGGGACAGGGGCCACCGTATATAATTCACCCCTCCACTTT. It encodes CASQLGSSGTGATVYNSPLHF.

The V call is TRBV2, the J call TRBJ1-1; D gene uncertain. There are 15 residues in the CDR3. Looked up from germline, CDR1 is SNHLY and CDR2 is FYNNEI. V was shortened by 3 bases and J by 3 bases, with 14 bases between the two germline ends. The CDR3 region is CASSDPRNLDTEAFF. The CDR3 region has the DNA TGTGCCAGCAGTGATCCGCGCAATTTAGACACTGAAGCTTTCTTT.

This rearrangement joins TRBV29-1 to TRBJ1-2; D is unresolved. This CDR3 is built from 12 residues. Germline V gene data show CDR1 as SQVTM and CDR2 as ANQGSEA. Trimming shortened V by 7 bases and J by 3 bases, and 12 bases separated the two germline ends. CDR3 sequence: CSASGVYYGYTF. The DNA of the CDR3 is TGCAGCGCCTCGGGAGTGTACTATGGCTACACCTTC.

This chain links TRBV29-1 with TRBJ1-2; D perhaps matches TRBD1 (6 bases). The CDR3 length is 11 residues. CDR1 is SQVTM and CDR2 is ANQGSEA in the germline V gene. Trimming shortened V by 7 bases and J by 6 bases, and 12 bases separated the two germline ends. The CDR3 DNA reads TGCAGCGCCACAGGGAAGAATGGCTACACCTTC. Translated: CSATGKNGYTF.

The chain links TRBV27 to TRBJ2-3; 7 bases agree with TRBD1. CDR1 and CDR2 (germline): MNHEY, SMNVEV (reference sequence). The CDR3 extends over 15 amino acids. V shed 6 bases and J 3 bases; nucleotides not matched to a gene: 9. The CDR3 DNA reads TGTGCCAGCAGCCTACAGGGGTTCGGGACAGATACGCAGTATTTT. Its translation is CASSLQGFGTDTQYF.

This chain links TRBV6-5 with TRBJ2-7; TRBD1 might be the D (6 bases). V lost 6 bases to trimming and J lost 2 bases, with 14 bases between them. The CDR3 runs to 14 residues. Germline V gene data show CDR1 as MNHEY and CDR2 as SVGAGI. CDR3 bases: TGTGCCAGCAGCAACACAGGGATCCCCTACGAGCAGTACTTC. This encodes CASSNTGIPYEQYF.

This chain links TRBV12-1 with TRBJ1-3; TRBD1 is taken as the D call from the table, unchecked against the DNA. TRBV12-1 is assigned pseudogene status. This CDR3 contains 16 residues. The CDR3 loop is CASSFGDRATGNTIYF. As DNA, the CDR3 is TGTGCCAGCAGCTTTGGGGACAGGGCAACAGGAAACACCATATATTTT.

The CDR3 region is CASSFGPGKSSYGYTF. The CDR3 bases are TGTGCCAGCAGCTTCGGACCAGGGAAAAGCTCATATGGCTACACCTTC. This chain connects TRBV13 to TRBJ1-2; the D gene is possibly TRBD1 (5 bases). Trimming left V 3 bases short and J 5 bases short, with 19 bases between. Germline assignment: CDR1 PRHDT and CDR2 FYEKMQ (reference sequence). This CDR3 is 16 amino acids long.

This clone turned up a few times. The chain recombines TRBV9 with TRBJ2-2, with TRBD1 identical over 7 bases. The V gene's germline CDR1 is SGDLS and CDR2 YYNGEE. This CDR3 has 16 amino acids. The ends lost 0 bases at V and 4 bases at J; junction bases unmatched: 6. The CDR3 region is CASSVGPQGTTGELFF. CDR3 bases: TGTGCCAGCAGCGTAGGACCACAGGGGACCACCGGGGAGCTGTTTTTT. Drawing the rest from reference TRBV9 and TRBJ2-2, the complete variable domain is DSGVTQTPKHLITATGQRVTLRCSPRSGDLSVYWYQQSLDQGLQFLIQYYNGEERAKGNILERFSAQQFPDLHSELNLSSLELGDSALYFCASSVGPQGTTGELFFGEGSRLTVL.

The gene calls are TRBV19 and TRBJ2-7, with TRBD2 identical over 8 bases. Trimming took 5 bases from V and 6 from J; bases not matched to a gene: 9. Germline CDR1 and CDR2: LNHDA and SQIVND (reference sequence). There are 14 residues in the CDR3. The CDR3 is CASSVSGGTREQYF. CDR3 in DNA: TGTGCCAGTAGTGTAAGCGGGGGAACCCGCGAGCAGTACTTC. Together with reference TRBV19 and TRBJ2-7, the CDR3 gives the full variable domain: DGGITQSPKYLFRKEGQNVTLSCEQNLNHDAMYWYRQDPGQGLRLIYYSQIVNDFQKGDIAEGYSVSREKKESFPLTVTSAQKNPTAFYLCASSVSGGTREQYFGPGTRLTVT.

The chain couples TRBV3-1 (or the pseudogene TRBV3-2) to TRBJ1-6; no clear D. Between the trimmed V and J ends, which lost 0 bases and 10 bases, there was a span of 7 bases. This CDR3 is built from 13 residues. CDR1 and CDR2 (germline): LGHDT, YNNKEL (reference sequence). The CDR3 loop reads CASSQDYESPLHF. DNA of the CDR3: TGTGCCAGCAGCCAAGATTACGAGTCACCCCTCCACTTT.

The gene calls are TRBV10-3 and TRBJ1-2; 9 bases fit TRBD1. The CDR3 covers 14 residues. V gave up 5 bases and J gave up 8 bases; unmatched junction bases: 9. Germline-derived CDR1 and CDR2 are ENHRY and SYGVKD. CDR3 bases: TGTGCCATCAGTACGGGACAGGGACGGTGGGGCTACACCTTC. This encodes CAISTGQGRWGYTF.

The chain combines TRBV6-1 with TRBJ1-3; unclear D gene. Trimming removed 3 bases from V and 2 bases from J, with 17 bases in between. Per germline, CDR1 MNHNS and CDR2 SASEGT. The CDR3 sequence is 17 residues long. CDR3 amino acids: CASSDEALNLPGNTIYF. DNA for the CDR3: TGTGCCAGCAGTGATGAAGCCTTGAACCTCCCTGGAAACACCATATATTTT.

The chain carries TRBV24-1 and TRBJ2-3, with D perhaps TRBD2 (7 bases). V was trimmed by 0 bases and J by 0 bases, leaving 15 bases between them. Germline V lookup: CDR1 KGHDR, CDR2 SFDVKD. The CDR3 has 18 residues. For the CDR3, the DNA is TGTGCCACCAGTGATTTGAAAAGGGCGGGGGCTAGCACAGATACGCAGTATTTT. It encodes CATSDLKRAGASTDTQYF.

V gene TRBV18 combines with J gene TRBJ2-3, with 10 bases aligning to TRBD2. Looked up from germline, CDR1 is KGHSH and CDR2 is LQKENI. The V segment lost 3 bases and the J segment 1 base; nucleotides outside the gene matches: 10. The CDR3 loop spans 18 amino acids. CDR3 region: CASSPESLGLAGTDTQYF. The CDR3, as DNA: TGTGCCAGCTCACCCGAAAGTCTAGGACTAGCGGGCACAGATACGCAGTATTTT.

V is TRBV7-2 and J is TRBJ1-2; possibly TRBD1 for D (6 bases). Germline-derived CDR1 and CDR2 are SGHTA and FQGNSA. Trimming shortened V by 5 bases and J by 4 bases, and 14 bases separated the two germline ends. The CDR3 consists of 14 residues. CDR3 loop: CASSLRTVGYGYTF. CDR3 nucleotides: TGTGCCAGCAGCCTAAGGACAGTTGGCTATGGCTACACCTTC.

This clone came up once. The chain carries TRBV12-3 or TRBV12-4 and TRBJ2-3; D gene ambiguous. The CDR3 is 13 residues long. Between the trimmed V and J ends, which lost 7 bases and 4 bases, there was a span of 12 bases. The CDR3 region has the DNA TGTGCCAGCACCCGAGTTAGAGCAGATACGCAGTATTTT. Its protein product is CASTRVRADTQYF.

This clone occurred a few times. The genes are TRBV11-2 and TRBJ1-4, with 9 bases fitting TRBD1. V gave up 6 bases and J gave up 7 bases; unmatched junction bases: 12. CDR3 size: 16 residues. Germline CDR1 and CDR2: SGHAT and FQNNGV. The CDR3: CASRRTGGGSTEKLFF. The CDR3 DNA reads TGTGCCAGCAGAAGAACAGGGGGCGGCTCTACTGAAAAACTGTTTTTT.

This chain connects TRBV29-1 to TRBJ2-7; TRBD1 aligns across 8 bases. From germline, CDR1 is SQVTM and CDR2 ANQGSEA. V trimming: 5 bases; J trimming: 7 bases; junction bases outside the gene matches: 13. CDR3 length: 14 amino acids. The CDR3 loop reads CSVPTMDRAGEQYF. DNA for the CDR3: TGCAGCGTTCCTACCATGGACAGGGCGGGGGAGCAGTACTTC.

The chain recombines TRBV6-2 or TRBV6-3 with TRBJ1-1; the D is unclear. Germline V gene sequence: CDR1 MNHEY, CDR2 SVGEGT. V was cut by 3 bases and J by 7 bases, with 9 bases left in between. The CDR3 runs 12 residues. The CDR3, as DNA: TGTGCCAGCAGTTATTCGACAAGTGAAGCTTTCTTT. It translates to CASSYSTSEAFF.

The chain employs TRBV5-3 and TRBJ2-7; perhaps TRBD1 as D (5 bases). TRBV5-3 belongs to the ORF category, with a function that is uncertain. The CDR3 extends over 18 amino acids. V lost 3 bases and J lost 9, with 31 bases in between. The chain's CDR3 is CARSSTTKFLTVTVGQYF. DNA for the CDR3: TGTGCCAGAAGCTCGACAACTAAATTCTTGACAGTAACCGTCGGGCAGTACTTC.